The 6 T cell receptor beta chains below come from one sample, sequenced in a study of blood T cell repertoires in COVID-19 (dated by TCRdb to the early 2020s). Receptors were amplified or captured by the immunoSEQ multiplex PCR assay. In TCRdb, the immuneACCESS table is reduced to in-frame sequences with V and J assigned. These tables do not hold every clone; where another copy was compared, an unresolved V gene accounts for under half, and the others remain unexplained. In all, the sample holds around 37,000 clones, and nearly 90% of those were seen once. The biggest ten clones account for about 25% of the sample. Sequencing was carried out using peripheral blood. The receptors originated from a man in his fifties or sixties with active or convalescent COVID-19.

The CDR3 loop is CASSLRRSAYEQYF. The DNA of the CDR3 is TGTGCCAGCAGTTTGAGGAGGTCTGCTTACGAGCAGTACTTC. The V gene is TRBV6-5, the J gene TRBJ2-7; possible D gene TRBD2, 5 bases. This CDR3 has 14 amino acids. CDR1 and CDR2 from the germline V gene are MNHEY and SVGAGI. V gave up 4 bases and J gave up 4 bases, with 14 bases separating them.

The chain links TRBV19 to TRBJ2-5; no definite D call. CDR1 is LNHDA, CDR2 SQIVND, per germline (reference sequence). This CDR3 comprises 14 residues. Trimming left V 3 bases short and J 2 bases short, with 10 bases between. CDR3 in amino acids: CASSISRQQETQYF. The CDR3 DNA reads as TGTGCCAGTAGTATCAGTAGACAACAAGAGACCCAGTACTTC.

The V and J genes are TRBV7-9 and TRBJ2-2; D call uncertain. Germline CDR1 is SEHNR and CDR2 is FQNEAQ (reference sequence). The germline V and J ends were trimmed by 5 bases and 1 base, with 8 bases remaining between them. The CDR3 is made up of 14 amino acids. The chain's CDR3 is CASSQALNTGELFF. The DNA of the CDR3 is TGTGCCAGCAGCCAAGCCCTGAACACCGGGGAGCTGTTTTTT. Full variable domain (remainder filled in from reference TRBV7-9 and TRBJ2-2): DTGVSQNPRHKITKRGQNVTFRCDPISEHNRLYWYRQTLGQGPEFLTYFQNEAQLEKSRLLSDRFSAERPKGSFSTLEIQRTEQGDSAMYLCASSQALNTGELFFGEGSRLTVL.

V and J are TRBV28 and TRBJ1-3, with D perhaps matching TRBD1 (6 bases). The CDR3 runs 14 residues. Per the germline V gene, CDR1 is MDHEN and CDR2 is SYDVKM. The germline V and J ends were trimmed by 6 bases and 1 base, with 10 bases remaining between them. CDR3 nucleotide sequence: TGTGCCAGCAGAACGACAGGTTCTGGAAACACCATATATTTT. Its protein product is CASRTTGSGNTIYF.

This chain links TRBV3-1 (or the pseudogene TRBV3-2) with TRBJ1-4; D is ambiguous. This CDR3 comprises 12 residues. Trimming removed 4 bases from V and 14 bases from J, with 14 bases in between. Germline CDR1 and CDR2: LGHDT and YNNKEL (reference sequence). This chain's CDR3 is CASSPTDGVLFF. In DNA form, the CDR3 reads TGTGCCAGCAGCCCTACCGACGGGGTTCTGTTTTTT.

The chain uses TRBV29-1 and TRBJ1-2; weak D call: TRBD1 (5 bases). V was pared by 4 bases and J by 4 bases, with 10 bases between. The germline V gene has CDR1 SQVTM and CDR2 ANQGSEA. The CDR3 loop spans 12 amino acids. This CDR3 is CSVADGGYGYTF. DNA of the CDR3: TGCAGCGTTGCGGACGGGGGCTATGGCTACACCTTC. Looking up the rest from reference TRBV29-1 and TRBJ1-2 gives the full variable domain: SAVISQKPSRDICQRGTSLTIQCQVDSQVTMMFWYRQQPGQSLTLIATANQGSEATYESGFVIDKFPISRPNLTFSTLTVSNMSPEDSSIYLCSVADGGYGYTFGSGTRLTVV.